Listed here are 2 T cell receptor beta chains from one sample, sequenced in a study of cytomegalovirus exposure and HLA in healthy donors. PCR amplification relied on 60 Vbeta primers (plus 13 Jbeta primers). The protocol was immunoSEQ multiplex PCR, while the TCRdb copy is restricted to in-frame clones and leaves out a portion. There are under 200,000 clones in the sample; 60% to 80% occur only once, and around an eighth lies in the top ten. Sequenced material: PBMCs. These receptors all stem from a man in his fifties or sixties in good health and CMV-seropositive.

The chain recombines TRBV5-1 with TRBJ2-2; a possible D gene is TRBD2 (5 bases). The CDR3 spans 15 residues. Trimming took off 3 bases at V and 4 bases at J, with 13 bases between the two ends. CDR1 is SGHRS and CDR2 is YFSETQ in the germline V gene. CDR3 in DNA: TGCGCCAGCAGCTCCGGAGGATCCGTCACCGGGGAGCTGTTTTTT. Protein sequence: CASSSGGSVTGELFF.

This sequence joins TRBV4-1 and TRBJ2-3; TRBD2 matches 16 bases. Germline V gene lookup returns CDR1 MGHRA and CDR2 YSYEKL. CDR3 size: 17 residues. V shed 7 bases, J shed 0 bases, and the junction held 4 bases outside the gene matches. In DNA form, the CDR3 reads TGCGCCAGCAAGGGACTAGCGGGGGGGTCTAGCACAGATACGCAGTATTTT. Translation gives CASKGLAGGSSTDTQYF.